This T cell receptor (beta chain) was sequenced in a study of blood T cell repertoires in COVID-19. The authors' processing: Estimates of nucleated cell counts were drawn from the amplification of reference gene primers. The repertoire was sequenced with immunoSEQ multiplex PCR; TCRdb's copy has only in-frame clones and lacks some. D and trimming were read from the DNA, whereas the V and J calls and clone size are those reported in that table. Here the sample spans about 210,000 clones, roughly 84% being singletons. The germline V gene encodes CDR1 MNHEY and CDR2 SVGAGI. The CDR3 spans 15 residues. The germline V and J ends were trimmed by 7 bases and 0 bases, with 10 bases remaining between them.

The receptor's source is a man between 25 and 39 years old in a cohort exposed to, infected with or recovered from COVID-19 (not recorded which). This sequence joins TRBV6-5 and TRBJ1-6; D might be TRBD1 (5 bases). Sequences were obtained from PBMCs or T cells enriched from blood (not recorded which). The CDR3: CASKQAYSYNSPLHF. The CDR3 nucleotides read TGTGCCAGCAAACAGGCTTACTCCTATAATTCACCCCTCCACTTT.